This TCR beta chain is from a study of T cell repertoires in cytomegalovirus infection. Across the study: Matching HLA type and CMV infection were both indicated by public TCR beta signatures.

TCRdb re-called the reads with MiXCR, one entry per CDR3 protein. The data show some 280,000 distinct CDR3 sequences, approximately 14% seen once. Germline V gives CDR1 LNHDA, CDR2 SQIVND (reference sequence). There are 14 residues in the CDR3. Study-level points and caveats: Identification of carriers of CMV plus the relevant HLA was performed using cumulative public TCR beta family frequency.

As for this clonotype: The antigen is undetermined. A much larger clone lies a single base off, so this may be a read error.

Sequenced: PBMCs. The rearrangement uses TRBV19 and TRBJ2-1; no firm D call. The sequence derives from a human donor in good health (CMV status not recorded). Some clones in this sample may be carry-over from other donors' samples. The CDR3 loop is CSSSTWGSYNEQFF. CDR3 DNA: TGTTCCAGTAGTACATGGGGCTCCTACAATGAGCAGTTCTTC.